A single sample is the source of the 31 T cell receptor beta chains below, sequenced in a study of ipilimumab plus nivolumab after autologous stem cell transplantation. Some clones are missing from TCRdb's copy, which holds only in-frame ones; the method was immunoSEQ multiplex PCR. The data hold roughly 17,000 clones, with approximately 79% observed a single time. The sequencing used PBMCs, collected in a trial of ipilimumab plus nivolumab as post-transplant consolidation. The receptors here all came from a male donor with diffuse large B-cell lymphoma.

The gene calls are TRBV15 and TRBJ1-3; 8 nucleotides align to TRBD1. The CDR3 contains 13 residues. Germline CDR1 LNHNV, CDR2 YYDKDF (reference sequence). The V segment lost 10 bases and the J segment 10 bases; nucleotides outside the gene matches: 12. CDR3 nucleotides: TGTGCCATCTCCGGGACAGGTTCCGGTACCATATATTTT. Protein: CAISGTGSGTIYF.

This chain links TRBV11-2 with TRBJ2-1; the match to TRBD2 covers 11 bases. J gave up 5 bases and V 6 bases, and 6 bases lay outside the gene matches. The CDR3 sequence is 15 residues long. CDR1 and CDR2 (germline): SGHAT, FQNNGV. CDR3 protein: CASSQNSGGDNEQFF. Here the CDR3 DNA reads TGTGCCAGCAGTCAAAATAGCGGGGGGGACAATGAGCAGTTCTTC.

The rearrangement joins TRBV28 to TRBJ2-7, with 11 bases lining up with TRBD2. The V gene end was trimmed by 5 bases and the J gene end by 2 bases; junction bases not matched to a gene: 8. The CDR3 is 16 amino acids. Germline V CDR1 and CDR2: MDHEN, SYDVKM. The CDR3: CASSTSGRAPAYEQYF. CDR3 DNA sequence: TGTGCCAGCAGTACTAGCGGGAGAGCCCCAGCCTACGAGCAGTACTTC.

The chain joins TRBV7-9 to TRBJ2-5; the D is unclear. The DNA end lines up better with TRBJ2-7; the J call may be wrong. Germline lookup yields CDR1 SEHNR and CDR2 FQNEAQ (reference sequence). This CDR3 contains 12 residues. The CDR3 DNA is TGTGCCAGCAGCCGGAACGTCTACGAGCAGTACTTC. It is translated as CASSRNVYEQYF.

The J gene is TRBJ1-4, the V gene TRBV18, with unresolved D. This CDR3 region has 13 residues. The germline V gene has CDR1 KGHSH and CDR2 LQKENI. Trimming shortened V by 4 bases and J by 8 bases, and 11 bases separated the two germline ends. As DNA, the CDR3 is TGTGCCAGCTCACGGGCAGGCGGGGAAAAACTGTTTTTT. Translation gives CASSRAGGEKLFF.

The chain links TRBV7-8 to TRBJ2-1; TRBD1 matches 11 bases. The CDR3 totals 15 residues. Germline CDR1 and CDR2: SGHVS and FQNEAQ. J was trimmed by 4 bases and V by 6 bases; bases with no gene match: 5. As DNA, the CDR3 is TGTGCCAGCAGGTCCGGGACAGGGGGATACAATGAGCAGTTCTTC. This encodes CASRSGTGGYNEQFF.

Comments on this clone: Within the sample, other DNA sequences also encode this same CDR3. The V gene is TRBV9, the J gene TRBJ1-3; D may be TRBD1 (6 bases). Deletions cut 4 bases from V and 4 bases from J, with 15 bases between. The CDR3 covers 15 residues. Per germline, CDR1 SGDLS and CDR2 YYNGEE. In DNA, the CDR3 is TGTGCCAGCAGCCCCCAAGGGGGATCGGGAAACACCATATATTTT. It translates to CASSPQGGSGNTIYF.

The chain recombines TRBV7-8 with TRBJ2-1, with 9 bases identical to TRBD2. Germline V gene lookup returns CDR1 SGHVS and CDR2 FQNEAQ. The CDR3 sequence is 14 residues long. The junction had 3 bases not matched to a gene; V was cut back by 5 bases and J by 4 bases. The CDR3 DNA reads TGTGCCAGCAGCAATAGCGGGGGATACAATGAGCAGTTCTTC. Its translation: CASSNSGGYNEQFF.

The V call is TRBV14, the J call TRBJ2-3, with 7 bases aligning to TRBD2. The CDR3 is 12 amino acids. Trimming cost V 4 bases and J 11 bases; bases outside gene matches: 6. CDR1 and CDR2 from the germline V gene are SGHDN and FVKESK. DNA of the CDR3: TGTGCCAGCAGCCCATACGGGGAGGGGCAGTATTTT. Protein sequence: CASSPYGEGQYF. The full variable domain, in which reference TRBV14 and TRBJ2-3 provide the parts outside the CDR3, is EAGVTQFPSHSVIEKGQTVTLRCDPISGHDNLYWYRRVMGKEIKFLLHFVKESKQDESGMPNNRFLAERTGGTYSTLKVQPAELEDSGVYFCASSPYGEGQYFGPGTRLTVL.

V is TRBV19 and J is TRBJ1-6, with 8 bases fitting TRBD1. Germline V gives CDR1 LNHDA, CDR2 SQIVND (reference sequence). The junction had 4 bases not matched to a gene; V was cut back by 5 bases and J by 16 bases. The CDR3 is 11 residues long. This CDR3 reads CASSVRDRLHF. CDR3 DNA sequence: TGTGCCAGTAGTGTCCGGGACAGGCTCCACTTT.

The chain is built from TRBV28 and TRBJ1-2; TRBD1 matches at 8 bases. In germline, CDR1 is MDHEN, CDR2 SYDVKM. Germline trimming cut 5 bases from V and 7 bases from J; bases unmatched to any gene: 12. The CDR3 consists of 15 residues. CDR3: CASSPTDRVFGGYTF. CDR3 nucleotides: TGTGCCAGCAGTCCAACGGACAGGGTGTTTGGTGGCTACACCTTC.

V usage is TRBV11-1 and J usage is TRBJ2-3; D is undetermined. The CDR3 loop spans 14 amino acids. The V gene's germline CDR1 is SGHAT and CDR2 FQDESV (reference sequence). The germline V and J ends were trimmed by 1 base and 1 base, with 6 bases remaining between them. CDR3 protein: CASSLDRGTDTQYF. CDR3 coding DNA: TGTGCCAGCAGCTTAGATCGGGGCACAGATACGCAGTATTTT.

V gene TRBV12-5 combines with J gene TRBJ2-1; 15 bases are shared with TRBD2. J was trimmed by 3 bases and V by 4 bases; bases with no gene match: 19. CDR3 length: 22 amino acids. Germline V gene data show CDR1 as LGHNT and CDR2 as FRNRAP. The DNA for the CDR3 is TGTGCTAGTGGTTGGGCCCCTGGAGGACTAGCGGGAGGGCCAGAGAACTACAATGAGCAGTTCTTC. This sequence encodes CASGWAPGGLAGGPENYNEQFF.

This chain joins TRBV2 and TRBJ2-3, with 7 bases lining up with TRBD2. This CDR3 is built from 15 residues. J lost 0 bases, V lost 8 bases, and 8 bases had no gene match. Germline V gene lookup returns CDR1 SNHLY and CDR2 FYNNEI. The CDR3 loop is CASGSFSGSTDTQYF. The DNA of the CDR3 is TGTGCCAGCGGGAGCTTTAGCGGGAGCACAGATACGCAGTATTTT.

This clone was observed a few times. The chain has TRBV5-1 and TRBJ2-7; a weak D match, TRBD2 (5 bases). Germline V gene data show CDR1 as SGHRS and CDR2 as YFSETQ. This CDR3 contains 11 residues. The V end lost 2 bases, the J end lost 6 bases, and 6 bases lay between the germline ends. The CDR3: CASSLRGEQYF. CDR3 sequence (DNA): TGCGCCAGCAGCTTACGGGGCGAGCAGTACTTC.

The V and J genes are TRBV6-1 and TRBJ1-2; 7 positions agree with TRBD1. The germline gives CDR1 MNHNS, CDR2 SASEGT. The CDR3 spans 14 residues. After removal of 2 bases from V and 8 bases from J, the junction contained 8 bases not matched to a gene. CDR3: CASSERPGQRGYTF. CDR3 sequence (DNA): TGTGCCAGCAGTGAAAGGCCGGGACAGCGGGGCTACACCTTC.

The chain couples TRBV6-1 to TRBJ1-2; TRBD1 is a possible D gene (5 bases). V lost 3 bases to trimming and J lost 6 bases, with 14 bases between them. The germline V gene has CDR1 MNHNS and CDR2 SASEGT. The CDR3 has 14 amino acids. The CDR3 DNA reads as TGTGCCAGCAGTGATGGGACCGGGAATAATGGCTACACCTTC. This gives the protein CASSDGTGNNGYTF.

The sample holds a few counts of this clone. The chain recombines TRBV19 with TRBJ1-6; 7 bases line up with TRBD1. The CDR3 has 13 amino acids. Germline V gives CDR1 LNHDA, CDR2 SQIVND (reference sequence). Losses at the gene ends were 9 bases for V and 5 bases for J; bases not matched to a gene: 4. As DNA, the CDR3 is TGTGCCAGCACCAGGGGGAATAATTCACCCCTCCACTTT. Translated, it gives CASTRGNNSPLHF.

This clone was picked up one time. The V call is TRBV7-9, the J call TRBJ2-1; TRBD2 matches at 11 bases. Germline-derived CDR1 and CDR2 are SEHNR and FQNEAQ (reference sequence). The CDR3 covers 15 residues. The trim removed 5 bases at V and 10 bases at J, leaving 10 bases unmatched. CDR3 sequence: CASSTLLAGAGEQFF. CDR3 bases: TGTGCCAGCAGCACCCTACTAGCGGGGGCCGGAGAGCAGTTCTTC.

This rearrangement joins TRBV28 to TRBJ2-1, with 7 nucleotides matching TRBD2. Germline CDR1 is MDHEN and CDR2 is SYDVKM. With V trimmed by 4 bases and J by 5 bases, 8 bases remained unmatched. The CDR3 length is 15 residues. In DNA form, the CDR3 reads TGTGCCAGCAGTTCATCCGGGGGGTACCACAATGAGCAGTTCTTC. This codes for CASSSSGGYHNEQFF. The variable domain in full, completed from reference TRBV28 and TRBJ2-1, reads DVKVTQSSRYLVKRTGEKVFLECVQDMDHENMFWYRQDPGLGLRLIYFSYDVKMKEKGDIPEGYSVSREKKERFSLILESASTNQTSMYLCASSSSGGYHNEQFFGPGTRLTVL.

This clone came up a few times. The V gene is TRBV7-8, the J gene TRBJ1-1, with D unresolved. Trimming pared 4 bases from V and 1 base from J, leaving 4 bases between. Germline V gene sequence: CDR1 SGHVS, CDR2 FQNEAQ. CDR3 length: 12 residues. CDR3 coding DNA: TGTGCCAGCAGCTGGGGGAACACTGAAGCTTTCTTT. Protein: CASSWGNTEAFF.

The rearrangement joins TRBV18 to TRBJ2-1; 10 positions match TRBD2. Germline trimming cut 0 bases from V and 10 bases from J; bases unmatched to any gene: 9. Per germline, CDR1 KGHSH and CDR2 LQKENI. This CDR3 is 16 amino acids long. CDR3 nucleotide sequence: TGTGCCAGCTCACCACCAGCGGGGGGGCCCGAGGGGGAGCAGTTCTTC. As protein: CASSPPAGGPEGEQFF.

The V gene is TRBV28, the J gene TRBJ2-7; TRBD1 or TRBD2 may be the D gene (5 bases each). Trimming removed 4 bases at V and 2 bases at J, with 9 bases between. Germline CDR1 and CDR2: MDHEN and SYDVKM. There are 13 residues in the CDR3. CDR3 DNA sequence: TGTGCCAGCAGTTCGGGACCGGCCTACGAGCAGTACTTC. It encodes CASSSGPAYEQYF.

The J gene is TRBJ2-7, the V gene TRBV11-2; perhaps D is TRBD1 or TRBD2 (5 bases each). This CDR3 has 13 residues. V was clipped by 4 bases and J by 1 base, with 8 bases between them. The germline CDR1 and CDR2 sequences are SGHAT and FQNNGV. CDR3 in DNA: TGTGCCAGCAGCTGGGGGTTTTCCTACGAGCAGTACTTC. The encoded protein is CASSWGFSYEQYF.

This chain uses TRBV5-1 with TRBJ1-2; tentative D call: TRBD1 (5 bases). Germline CDR1 and CDR2: SGHRS and YFSETQ. This CDR3 is built from 14 residues. V lost 4 bases to trimming and J lost 2 bases, with 12 bases between them. CDR3 coding DNA: TGCGCCAGCAGCGTCCGGGACGTAAACTATGGCTACACCTTC. Protein: CASSVRDVNYGYTF.

The chain joins TRBV4-2 to TRBJ1-5; no reliable D call. The CDR3 is 14 residues long. The ends were cut back, 1 base at V and 7 bases at J, with 11 bases in the middle. In germline, CDR1 is LGHNA, CDR2 YNFKEQ. The CDR3 loop reads CASSQAGPGQPQHF. CDR3 nucleotide sequence: TGTGCCAGCAGCCAAGCGGGCCCGGGCCAGCCCCAGCATTTT.

The chain combines TRBV7-9 with TRBJ1-6, with D unresolved. Trimming stripped 5 bases from V and 7 bases from J, with 18 bases between. From germline, CDR1 is SEHNR and CDR2 FQNEAQ (reference sequence). The CDR3 is 16 amino acids. The CDR3: CASSPDKTGWNSPLHF. In nucleotides, the CDR3 is TGTGCCAGCAGCCCCGACAAGACCGGATGGAATTCACCCCTCCACTTT.

V is TRBV2 and J is TRBJ1-2, with 9 bases that match TRBD1. CDR1 is SNHLY, CDR2 FYNNEI, per germline. V lost 8 bases and J lost 7; bases outside the gene matches: 5. The CDR3 contains 12 residues. The CDR3 nucleotides are TGTGCCAGCGGGATGGACAGGGGTGGCTACACCTTC. The encoded protein is CASGMDRGGYTF.

V and J are TRBV7-8 and TRBJ1-2; D uncertain. The CDR3 consists of 12 residues. Germline CDR1 and CDR2: SGHVS and FQNEAQ. V lost 4 bases and J 6 bases, leaving 9 bases between the germline ends. The CDR3 loop reads CASSSSFDGYTF. For the CDR3, the DNA is TGTGCCAGCAGCTCCTCTTTTGATGGCTACACCTTC.

The chain employs TRBV10-3 and TRBJ1-2; TRBD1 matches 9 bases. Germline CDR1 ENHRY, CDR2 SYGVKD. V lost 6 bases and J lost 4; bases outside the gene matches: 6. This CDR3 comprises 14 residues. The CDR3 DNA is TGTGCCATCAGGGAGGGACAGGGAGTCTATGGCTACACCTTC. Translating it yields CAIREGQGVYGYTF.

This chain joins TRBV4-2 and TRBJ1-1, with D possibly TRBD1 on 5 matching bases. Germline V gives CDR1 LGHNA, CDR2 YNFKEQ. V was trimmed by 3 bases and J by 0 bases, leaving 8 bases between them. This CDR3 has 14 amino acids. The CDR3 DNA follows: TGTGCCAGCAGCCACCGACAGTTGAACACTGAAGCTTTCTTT. As protein: CASSHRQLNTEAFF.